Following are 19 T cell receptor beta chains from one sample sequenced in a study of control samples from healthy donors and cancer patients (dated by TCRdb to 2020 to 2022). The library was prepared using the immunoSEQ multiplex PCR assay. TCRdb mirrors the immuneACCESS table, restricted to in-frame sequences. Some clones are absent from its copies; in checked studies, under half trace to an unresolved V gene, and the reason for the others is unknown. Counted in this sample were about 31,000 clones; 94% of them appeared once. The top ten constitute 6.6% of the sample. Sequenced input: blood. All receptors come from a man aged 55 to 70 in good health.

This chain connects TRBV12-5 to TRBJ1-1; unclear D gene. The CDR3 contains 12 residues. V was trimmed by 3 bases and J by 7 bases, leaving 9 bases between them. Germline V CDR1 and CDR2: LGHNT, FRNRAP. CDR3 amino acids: CASGLGFLEAFF. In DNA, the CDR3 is TGTGCTAGTGGTTTAGGTTTTCTTGAAGCTTTCTTT.

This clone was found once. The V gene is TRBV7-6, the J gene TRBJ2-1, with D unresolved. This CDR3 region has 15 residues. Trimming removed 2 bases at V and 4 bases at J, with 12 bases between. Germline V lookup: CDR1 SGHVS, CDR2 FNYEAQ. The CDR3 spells CASSLRPASYNEQFF. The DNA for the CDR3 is TGTGCCAGCAGCTTAAGGCCAGCGAGTTACAATGAGCAGTTCTTC.

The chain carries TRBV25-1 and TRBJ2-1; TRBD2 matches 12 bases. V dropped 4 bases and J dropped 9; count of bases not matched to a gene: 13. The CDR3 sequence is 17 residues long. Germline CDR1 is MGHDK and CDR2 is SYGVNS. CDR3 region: CASSGTLAGGPRGEQFF. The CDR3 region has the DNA TGTGCCAGCAGTGGCACTCTAGCGGGGGGGCCTAGGGGTGAGCAGTTCTTC.

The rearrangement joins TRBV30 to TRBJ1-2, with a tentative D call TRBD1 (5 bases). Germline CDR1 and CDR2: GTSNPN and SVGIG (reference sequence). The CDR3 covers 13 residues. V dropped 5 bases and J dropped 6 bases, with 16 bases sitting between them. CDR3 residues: CAWYRGYSDGYTF. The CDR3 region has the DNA TGTGCCTGGTACCGGGGGTATTCGGATGGCTACACCTTC.

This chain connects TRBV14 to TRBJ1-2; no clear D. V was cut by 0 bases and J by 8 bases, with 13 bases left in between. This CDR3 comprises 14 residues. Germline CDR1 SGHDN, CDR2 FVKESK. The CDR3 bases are TGTGCCAGCAGCCAAGATCAAGGCATTTGGGGCTACACCTTC. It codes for CASSQDQGIWGYTF.

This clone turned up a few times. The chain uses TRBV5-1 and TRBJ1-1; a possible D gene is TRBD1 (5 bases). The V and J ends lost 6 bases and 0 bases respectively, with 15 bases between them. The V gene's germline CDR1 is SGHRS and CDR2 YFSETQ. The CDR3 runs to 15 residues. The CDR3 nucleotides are TGCGCCAGCACAAGGGGTGAGGGAATGAACACTGAAGCTTTCTTT. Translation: CASTRGEGMNTEAFF.

The DNA of the CDR3 is TGTGCCAGCAGCCCGGGACAGGGGTCCTACGAGCAGTACTTC. Residues: CASSPGQGSYEQYF. This chain uses TRBV5-4 with TRBJ2-7; 10 nucleotides line up with TRBD1. In germline, CDR1 is SGHNT, CDR2 YYREEE (reference sequence). CDR3 length: 14 amino acids. V shed 4 bases, J shed 1 base, and the junction held 2 bases outside the gene matches.

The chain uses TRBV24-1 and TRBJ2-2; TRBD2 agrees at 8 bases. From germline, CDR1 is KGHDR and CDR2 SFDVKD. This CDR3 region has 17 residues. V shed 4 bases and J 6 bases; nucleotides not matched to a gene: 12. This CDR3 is CATSDSRGVSGAGELFF. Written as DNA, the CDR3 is TGTGCCACCAGTGACTCCCGGGGGGTTAGCGGGGCCGGGGAGCTGTTTTTT.

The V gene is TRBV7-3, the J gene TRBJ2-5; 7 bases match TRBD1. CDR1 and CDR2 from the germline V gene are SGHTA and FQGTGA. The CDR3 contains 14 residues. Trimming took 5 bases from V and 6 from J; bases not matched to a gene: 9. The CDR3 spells CASSPLGTAKTQYF. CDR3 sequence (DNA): TGTGCCAGCAGCCCGCTAGGGACAGCTAAGACCCAGTACTTC.

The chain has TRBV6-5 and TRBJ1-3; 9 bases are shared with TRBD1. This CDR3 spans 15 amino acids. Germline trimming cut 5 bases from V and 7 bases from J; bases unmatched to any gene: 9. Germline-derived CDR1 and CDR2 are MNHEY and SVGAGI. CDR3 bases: TGTGCCAGCAGTCAGGACAGGGGACGTTGGAACACCATATATTTT. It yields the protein CASSQDRGRWNTIYF.

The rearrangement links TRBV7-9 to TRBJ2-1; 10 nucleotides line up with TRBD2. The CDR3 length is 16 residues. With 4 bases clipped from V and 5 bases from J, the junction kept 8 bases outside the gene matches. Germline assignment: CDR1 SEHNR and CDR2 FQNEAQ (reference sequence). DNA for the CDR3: TGTGCCAGCAGCTCCCGAGGAGCGGGGGGGCACAATGAGCAGTTCTTC. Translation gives CASSSRGAGGHNEQFF.

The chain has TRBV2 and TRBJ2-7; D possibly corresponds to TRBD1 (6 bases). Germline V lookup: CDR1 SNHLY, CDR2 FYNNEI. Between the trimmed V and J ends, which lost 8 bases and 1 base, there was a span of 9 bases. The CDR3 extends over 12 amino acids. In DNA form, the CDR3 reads TGTGCCAGCCGGGACATTTCCTACGAGCAGTACTTC. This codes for CASRDISYEQYF.

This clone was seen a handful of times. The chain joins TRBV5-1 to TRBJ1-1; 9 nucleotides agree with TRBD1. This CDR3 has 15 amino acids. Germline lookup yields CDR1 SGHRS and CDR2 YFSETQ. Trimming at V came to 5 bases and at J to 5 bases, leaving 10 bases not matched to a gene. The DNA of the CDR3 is TGCGCCAGCAGGGACCCGGGACAGGGAAAAACTGAAGCTTTCTTT. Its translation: CASRDPGQGKTEAFF. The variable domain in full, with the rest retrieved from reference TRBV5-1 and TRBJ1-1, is KAGVTQTPRYLIKTRGQQVTLSCSPISGHRSVSWYQQTPGQGLQFLFEYFSETQRNKGNFPGRFSGRQFSNSRSEMNVSTLELGDSALYLCASRDPGQGKTEAFFGQGTRLTVV.

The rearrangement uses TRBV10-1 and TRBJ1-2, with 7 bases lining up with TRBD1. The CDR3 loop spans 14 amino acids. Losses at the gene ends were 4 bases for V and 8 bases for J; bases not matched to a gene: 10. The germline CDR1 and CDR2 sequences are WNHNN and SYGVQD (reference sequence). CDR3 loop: CASSAGTAHGGYTF. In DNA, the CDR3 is TGCGCCAGCAGTGCGGGGACAGCTCATGGCGGCTACACCTTC.

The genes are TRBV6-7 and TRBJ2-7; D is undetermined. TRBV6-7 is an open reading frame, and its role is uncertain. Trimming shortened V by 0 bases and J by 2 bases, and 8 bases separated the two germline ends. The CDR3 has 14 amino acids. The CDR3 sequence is CASSYSPGTYEQYF. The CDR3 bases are TGTGCCAGCAGTTACTCTCCAGGTACCTACGAGCAGTACTTC.

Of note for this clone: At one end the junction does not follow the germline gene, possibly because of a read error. The CDR3 loop reads CASTLHGSGANVLTF. CDR3 sequence (DNA): TGTGCCAGCACTTTACACGGCTCTGGGGCCAACGTCCTGACTTTC. V and J are TRBV27 and TRBJ2-6, with unresolved D. The CDR3 consists of 15 residues. The germline CDR1 and CDR2 sequences are MNHEY and SMNVEV (reference sequence).

CDR3 sequence (DNA): TGCAGCTTCCCGACGGGTGGCACTGAAGCTTTCTTT. Amino acids: CSFPTGGTEAFF. The chain couples TRBV29-1 to TRBJ1-1; no clear D gene. Trimming stripped 8 bases from V and 4 bases from J, with 14 bases between. The CDR3 runs 12 residues. Germline V gene sequence: CDR1 SQVTM, CDR2 ANQGSEA.

This CDR3 reads CASSKRAGEDTEAFF. The CDR3 nucleotides are TGTGCCAGCAGCAAAAGGGCAGGGGAGGACACTGAAGCTTTCTTT. The chain is built from TRBV21-1 and TRBJ1-1. TRBV21-1 is shown as a pseudogene. The CDR3 extends over 15 amino acids.

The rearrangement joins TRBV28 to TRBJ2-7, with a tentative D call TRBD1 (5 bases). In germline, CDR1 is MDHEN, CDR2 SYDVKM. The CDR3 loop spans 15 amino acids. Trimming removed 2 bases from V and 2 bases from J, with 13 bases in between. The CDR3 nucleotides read TGTGCCAGCAGTTTAGGGGCTAGTACTGCCTACGAGCAGTACTTC. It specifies CASSLGASTAYEQYF.